Presented here are 16 T cell receptor beta chains from one specimen sequenced in a study of identical twins. TCRdb passed the 5' RACE reads through MiXCR, listing each CDR3 protein once. The sample comprises roughly 690,000 distinct CDR3 sequences, approximately 6% of which are singletons, and 1.5% to 2% rests with the top ten. Input material: naive T cells sorted from blood. These receptor sequences come from a young man in good health.

Many counts were recorded for this clonotype. The chain joins TRBV12-3 or TRBV12-4 to TRBJ2-5; 10 bases agree with TRBD1. V lost 5 bases to trimming and J lost 5 bases; unmatched junction nucleotides: 11. This CDR3 spans 16 amino acids. CDR3 sequence: CASSRRRTGGLETQYF. The CDR3 DNA is TGTGCCAGCAGTAGAAGAAGGACAGGGGGATTGGAGACCCAGTACTTC.

Only a few counts were recorded for this clonotype. This chain uses TRBV4-1 with TRBJ2-1; 7 positions match TRBD1. Per germline, CDR1 MGHRA and CDR2 YSYEKL. The CDR3 extends over 13 amino acids. Trimming removed 1 base from V and 10 bases from J; junction bases left unmatched: 4. CDR3 residues: CASSQGDSYEQFF. The CDR3, as DNA: TGCGCCAGCAGCCAAGGGGACAGCTACGAGCAGTTCTTC.

The sample holds many counts of this clonotype. The chain carries TRBV20-1 and TRBJ1-2, with D possibly being TRBD1 (5 bases). V lost 2 bases, J lost 0 bases, and 13 bases lay in between. Germline V gene sequence: CDR1 DFQATT, CDR2 SNEGSKA (reference sequence). This CDR3 contains 15 residues. CDR3 region: CSARLVDRTNYGYTF. The CDR3 region has the DNA TGCAGTGCTAGATTGGTTGACAGAACTAACTATGGCTACACCTTC.

The chain employs TRBV3-1 and TRBJ2-7; no definite D call. Germline CDR1 reads LGHDT; CDR2 reads YNNKEL (reference sequence). V was clipped by 1 base and J by 0 bases, with 7 bases between them. The length of the CDR3 is 14 residues. The CDR3 nucleotides read TGTGCCAGCAGCCAAGTTGGCTACTCCTACGAGCAGTACTTC. Encoded protein: CASSQVGYSYEQYF.

This clonotype was picked up many times. The chain couples TRBV5-6 to TRBJ2-7, with TRBD2 matching over 11 bases. The V segment lost 4 bases and the J segment 1 base; nucleotides outside the gene matches: 13. Per germline, CDR1 SGHDT and CDR2 YYEEEE. The CDR3 sequence is 18 residues long. Written as DNA, the CDR3 is TGTGCCAGCAGCCGCGGACTAGCGGGTATCATTACTTCCTACGAGCAGTACTTC. Its translation: CASSRGLAGIITSYEQYF.

CDR3 sequence (DNA): TGCGCCAGCAGCAGCCCCGACAGGGCCATCTACGAGCAGTACTTC. Its translation is CASSSPDRAIYEQYF. This chain uses TRBV5-1 with TRBJ2-7, with TRBD1 matching 7 bases. The CDR3 totals 15 residues. Looked up from germline, CDR1 is SGHRS and CDR2 is YFSETQ. J was trimmed by 3 bases and V by 4 bases; bases with no gene match: 10.

V usage is TRBV21-1 and J usage is TRBJ2-7; the table names TRBD1, a call not compared with the DNA. TRBV21-1 is designated a pseudogene. This CDR3 comprises 17 residues. Here the CDR3 DNA reads TGTGCCAGCAGCACAGGGAGAGATACCGGGACGAAAGGCGAGCAGTACGTC. Translation gives CASSTGRDTGTKGEQYV.

There are a few counts of this clonotype. The J gene is TRBJ2-2, the V gene TRBV5-1, with 7 bases aligning to TRBD2. CDR1 SGHRS and CDR2 YFSETQ come from the germline V gene. With 4 bases clipped from V and 2 bases from J, the junction kept 8 bases outside the gene matches. The CDR3 covers 16 residues. The CDR3 reads CASSLFAGDNTGELFF. CDR3 in DNA: TGCGCCAGCAGCCTCTTTGCGGGAGATAACACCGGGGAGCTGTTTTTT.

This clonotype appeared a few times. The V call is TRBV25-1, the J call TRBJ2-2; D not resolved. The CDR3 consists of 15 residues. CDR1 and CDR2 (germline): MGHDK, SYGVNS. The V end lost 1 base, the J end lost 0 bases, and 6 bases lay between the germline ends. Here the CDR3 reads CASSELVSNTGELFF. CDR3 nucleotides: TGTGCCAGCAGTGAATTGGTCTCGAACACCGGGGAGCTGTTTTTT. The complete variable domain, with remaining parts taken from reference TRBV25-1 and TRBJ2-2, reads EADIYQTPRYLVIGTGKKITLECSQTMGHDKMYWYQQDPGMELHLIHYSYGVNSTEKGDLSSESTVSRIRTEHFPLTLESARPSHTSQYLCASSELVSNTGELFFGEGSRLTVL.

The genes are TRBV5-1 and TRBJ2-5, with a tentative D call TRBD2 (6 bases). Germline values: CDR1 SGHRS, CDR2 YFSETQ. CDR3 length: 16 amino acids. The V end was cut by 4 bases, the J end by 5 bases, with 21 bases between. The CDR3 is CASSRGPPGGMETQYF. CDR3 sequence (DNA): TGCGCCAGCAGCCGCGGTCCGCCCGGCGGGATGGAGACCCAGTACTTC.

Only a few counts were recorded for this clonotype. The chain has TRBV9 and TRBJ2-5; D is uncertain. Trimming took off 2 bases at V and 5 bases at J, with 13 bases between the two ends. CDR1 is SGDLS, CDR2 YYNGEE, per germline. The CDR3 has 14 residues. DNA for the CDR3: TGTGCCAGCAGCGTCGGGTTACCGCCGGAGACCCAGTACTTC. Translating it yields CASSVGLPPETQYF.

This clonotype was detected only a few times. The rearrangement joins TRBV27 to TRBJ2-1; 7 bases match TRBD2. Trimming removed 2 bases from V and 0 bases from J; junction bases left unmatched: 7. The length of the CDR3 is 17 residues. Germline CDR1 reads MNHEY; CDR2 reads SMNVEV (reference sequence). CDR3 amino acids: CASSLIAGDSSYNEQFF. CDR3 DNA sequence: TGTGCCAGCAGTTTAATCGCGGGAGACAGCTCCTACAATGAGCAGTTCTTC.

This clonotype has only a few counts. The chain combines TRBV9 with TRBJ2-2; D is tentatively TRBD1 or TRBD2 (6 bases each). Germline V lookup: CDR1 SGDLS, CDR2 YYNGEE. This CDR3 contains 18 residues. The V gene lost 3 bases and the J gene lost 0 bases, with 18 bases spanning the gap. This CDR3 reads CASSDPLGGGSNTGELFF. CDR3 DNA: TGTGCCAGCAGCGACCCCCTGGGGGGCGGATCGAACACCGGGGAGCTGTTTTTT. Variable domain in full (rest from reference TRBV9 and TRBJ2-2): DSGVTQTPKHLITATGQRVTLRCSPRSGDLSVYWYQQSLDQGLQFLIQYYNGEERAKGNILERFSAQQFPDLHSELNLSSLELGDSALYFCASSDPLGGGSNTGELFFGEGSRLTVL.

The table lists this clonotype with many counts. The rearrangement joins TRBV20-1 to TRBJ2-1; possible D gene TRBD1, 6 bases. In germline, CDR1 is DFQATT, CDR2 SNEGSKA (reference sequence). Deletions cut 6 bases from V and 8 bases from J, with 20 bases between. This CDR3 contains 14 residues. Written as DNA, the CDR3 is TGCAGTGCCAGTACCGGGACACCGTCCGATGAGCAGTTCTTC. Amino acid sequence: CSASTGTPSDEQFF.

J is TRBJ1-1 and V is TRBV7-2; a weak D match, TRBD1 (5 bases). Trimming left V 2 bases short and J 11 bases short, with 12 bases between. This CDR3 contains 12 residues. Germline V gene data show CDR1 as SGHTA and CDR2 as FQGNSA. CDR3 nucleotide sequence: TGTGCCAGCAGCTTATCGACAGCCGGGGCTTTCTTT. It translates to CASSLSTAGAFF. Looking up the rest from reference TRBV7-2 and TRBJ1-1 gives the full variable domain: GAGVSQSPSNKVTEKGKDVELRCDPISGHTALYWYRQSLGQGLEFLIYFQGNSAPDKSGLPSDRFSAERTGGSVSTLTIQRTQQEDSAVYLCASSLSTAGAFFGQGTRLTVV.

This clonotype has only one observation. No conserved phenylalanine or tryptophan is present at the end of the CDR3, so a read error is the likely explanation. CDR3 DNA: TGTGCCAGCAGCTCACAGGGGGTGTTCACTGAAGCTTTCTGT. Translating it yields CASSSQGVFTEAFC. The chain combines TRBV27 with TRBJ1-1; 8 bases match TRBD1. In germline, CDR1 is MNHEY, CDR2 SMNVEV (reference sequence). CDR3 length: 14 residues. With V trimmed by 6 bases and J by 4 bases, 7 bases remained unmatched.